Included here is one TCR beta chain sequence, with context. This record comes from a study of shared clonotypes between healthy human individuals. Per the germline V gene, CDR1 is SQVTM and CDR2 is ANQGSEA. There are 13 residues in the CDR3. V lost 5 bases to trimming and J lost 2 bases, with 9 bases between them. Generated by immunoSEQ multiplex PCR, the TCRdb table keeps only in-frame clones and is missing some. Of over 950,000 clones detected, 60% to 85% appear once; the ten largest clones hold about 0.89%. The sequence was collected from a man between 18 and 29 years old in good health. Some clones in this sample may be carry-over from other donors' samples. The chain uses TRBV29-1 and TRBJ1-4, with D uncertain. The sequenced material came from memory CD4+ T cells from PBMCs. Subset of the sample: CD45RA-negative fraction. The CDR3: CSVSETTNEKLFF. In DNA, the CDR3 is TGCAGCGTTTCAGAGACGACTAATGAAAAACTGTTTTTT.